This T cell receptor beta chain comes out of a study of metastatic and nonmetastatic thyroid tumors. Study in general: Blood and tumor or nodule tissue repertoires from malignant and benign thyroid patients were compared.

The authors' processing: Building a distant-metastasis classifier for papillary thyroid cancer drew on CDR3 differences across clinicopathological groups. TCRdb reassembled clones from the PCR reads with MiXCR. The V and J calls and clone size come from TCRdb's table, not from the authors' own analysis. The sample records fewer than 30,000 clones, around 15% being singletons. All patients reached thyroid surgery having received no treatment beforehand. Overall study findings and caveats: It was reported that TCR beta diversity was significantly higher in malignant thyroid tumors than benign nodules, in blood and tumor.

In its sample, this clone was seen many times. Its specificity is not known. This CDR3 has 14 amino acids. Trimming cost V 0 bases and J 1 base, with 5 bases left between them. Germline V gene data show CDR1 as SGHRS and CDR2 as YFSETQ. This sequence joins TRBV5-1 and TRBJ1-5; D unclear. The material sequenced was blood. This TCR came from a female donor with papillary thyroid cancer or a benign thyroid nodule (not recorded which). Some clones in this sample may be carry-over from other donors' samples. CDR3 DNA sequence: TGCGCCAGCAGCTTGGACTCGAGCAATCAGCCCCAGCATTTT. As protein: CASSLDSSNQPQHF.